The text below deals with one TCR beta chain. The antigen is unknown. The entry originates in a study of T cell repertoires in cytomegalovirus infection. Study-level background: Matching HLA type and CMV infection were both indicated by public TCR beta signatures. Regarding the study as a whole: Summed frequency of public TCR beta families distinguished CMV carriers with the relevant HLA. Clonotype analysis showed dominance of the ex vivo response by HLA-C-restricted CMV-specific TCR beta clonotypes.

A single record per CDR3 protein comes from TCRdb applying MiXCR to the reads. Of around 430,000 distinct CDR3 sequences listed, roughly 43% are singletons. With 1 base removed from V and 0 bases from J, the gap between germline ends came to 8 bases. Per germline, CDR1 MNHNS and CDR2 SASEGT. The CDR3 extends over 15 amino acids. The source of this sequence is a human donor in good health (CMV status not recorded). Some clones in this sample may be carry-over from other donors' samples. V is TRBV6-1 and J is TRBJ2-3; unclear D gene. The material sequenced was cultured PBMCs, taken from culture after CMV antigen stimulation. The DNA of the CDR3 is TGTGCCAGCAGTGAAGTCGATCCTAGCACAGATACGCAGTATTTT. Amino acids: CASSEVDPSTDTQYF.